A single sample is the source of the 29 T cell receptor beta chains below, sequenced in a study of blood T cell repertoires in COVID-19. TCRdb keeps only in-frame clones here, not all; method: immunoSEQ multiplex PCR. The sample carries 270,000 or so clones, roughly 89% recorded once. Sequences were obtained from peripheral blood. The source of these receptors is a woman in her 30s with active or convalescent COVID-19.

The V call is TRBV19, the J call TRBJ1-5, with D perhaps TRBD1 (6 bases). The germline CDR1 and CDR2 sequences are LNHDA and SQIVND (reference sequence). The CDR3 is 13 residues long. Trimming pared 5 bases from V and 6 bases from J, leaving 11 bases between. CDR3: CASSPQGLQPQHF. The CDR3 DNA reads TGTGCCAGTAGTCCGCAGGGGCTTCAGCCCCAGCATTTT.

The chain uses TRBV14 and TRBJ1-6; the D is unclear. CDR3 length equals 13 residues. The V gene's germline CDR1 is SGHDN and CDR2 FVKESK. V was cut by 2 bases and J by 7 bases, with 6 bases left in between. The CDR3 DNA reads TGTGCCAGCAGCCAACAACTCAATTCACCCCTCCACTTT. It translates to CASSQQLNSPLHF.

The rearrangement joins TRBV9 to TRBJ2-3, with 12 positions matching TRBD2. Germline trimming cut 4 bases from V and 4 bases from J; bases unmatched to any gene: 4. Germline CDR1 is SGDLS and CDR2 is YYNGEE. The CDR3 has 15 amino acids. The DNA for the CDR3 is TGTGCCAGCAGCCGTACTAGCGGGGGGTCAGATACGCAGTATTTT. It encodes CASSRTSGGSDTQYF.

For the CDR3, the DNA is TGTGCCAGCAGCGAATCGGGGTCAGGGGGCAGAAAACAGTACTTC. Residues: CASSESGSGGRKQYF. The chain has TRBV7-2 and TRBJ2-7, with 8 bases identical to TRBD1. Germline CDR1 reads SGHTA; CDR2 reads FQGNSA. V dropped 5 bases and J dropped 10; count of bases not matched to a gene: 16. CDR3 length: 15 residues.

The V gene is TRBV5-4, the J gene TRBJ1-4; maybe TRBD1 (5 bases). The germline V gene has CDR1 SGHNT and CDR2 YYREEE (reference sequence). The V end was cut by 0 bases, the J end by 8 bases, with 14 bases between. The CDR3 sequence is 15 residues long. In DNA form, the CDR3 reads TGTGCCAGCAGCTTGGGGCCGGGGGACGGAGAAAAACTGTTTTTT. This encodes CASSLGPGDGEKLFF.

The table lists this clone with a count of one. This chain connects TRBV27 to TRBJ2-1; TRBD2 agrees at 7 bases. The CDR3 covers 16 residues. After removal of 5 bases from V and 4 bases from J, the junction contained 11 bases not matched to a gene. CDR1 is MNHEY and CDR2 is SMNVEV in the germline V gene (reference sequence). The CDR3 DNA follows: TGTGCCAGCAGTCCCTGGGTAGCGGGCGAATACAATGAGCAGTTCTTC. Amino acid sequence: CASSPWVAGEYNEQFF.

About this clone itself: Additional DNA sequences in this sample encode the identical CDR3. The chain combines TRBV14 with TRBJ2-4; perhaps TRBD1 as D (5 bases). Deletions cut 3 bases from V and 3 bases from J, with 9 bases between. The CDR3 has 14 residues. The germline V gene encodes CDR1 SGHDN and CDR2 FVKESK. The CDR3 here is CASSQAGNKNIQYF. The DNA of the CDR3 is TGTGCCAGCAGCCAGGCAGGGAACAAAAACATTCAGTACTTC.

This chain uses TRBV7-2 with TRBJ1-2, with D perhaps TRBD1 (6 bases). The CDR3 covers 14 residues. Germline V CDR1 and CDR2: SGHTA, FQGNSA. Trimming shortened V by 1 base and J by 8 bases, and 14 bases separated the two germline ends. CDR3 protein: CASSLGGGARGYTF. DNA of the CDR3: TGTGCCAGCAGCTTAGGTGGGGGCGCGAGGGGCTACACCTTC.

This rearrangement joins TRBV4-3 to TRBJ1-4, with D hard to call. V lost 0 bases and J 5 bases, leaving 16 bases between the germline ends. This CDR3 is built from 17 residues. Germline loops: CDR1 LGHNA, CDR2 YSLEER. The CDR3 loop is CASSQDPAGNPNEKLFF. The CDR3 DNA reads TGCGCCAGCAGCCAAGATCCTGCAGGAAACCCGAATGAAAAACTGTTTTTT.

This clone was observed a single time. CDR3 nucleotide sequence: TGTGCCAGCAGTTCCCACGGGACAAGGAACACCGAGCAGTACTTC. Protein: CASSSHGTRNTEQYF. The chain recombines TRBV27 with TRBJ2-7; D is perhaps TRBD1 (6 bases). Between the trimmed V and J ends, which lost 4 bases and 6 bases, there was a span of 19 bases. Germline V gene lookup returns CDR1 MNHEY and CDR2 SMNVEV (reference sequence). The CDR3 runs to 15 residues.

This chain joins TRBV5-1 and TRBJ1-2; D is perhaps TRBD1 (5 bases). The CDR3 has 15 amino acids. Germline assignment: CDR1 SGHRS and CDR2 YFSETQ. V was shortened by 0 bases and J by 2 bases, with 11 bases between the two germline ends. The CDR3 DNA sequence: TGCGCCAGCAGCTTGGTTTTAGGGGTAAACTATGGCTACACCTTC. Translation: CASSLVLGVNYGYTF.

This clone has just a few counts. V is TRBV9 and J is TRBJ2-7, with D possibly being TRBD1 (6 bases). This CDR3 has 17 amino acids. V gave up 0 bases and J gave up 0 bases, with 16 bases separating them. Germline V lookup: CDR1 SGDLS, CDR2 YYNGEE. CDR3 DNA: TGTGCCAGCAGCGTAGCTGGGGGCAGCCTCAGCTCCTACGAGCAGTACTTC. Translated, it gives CASSVAGGSLSSYEQYF.

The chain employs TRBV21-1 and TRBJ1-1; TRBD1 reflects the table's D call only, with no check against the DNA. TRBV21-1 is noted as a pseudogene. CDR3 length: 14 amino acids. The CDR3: CASSKIEQNTEAFF. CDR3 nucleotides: TGTGCCAGCAGCAAAATCGAACAGAACACTGAAGCTTTCTTT.

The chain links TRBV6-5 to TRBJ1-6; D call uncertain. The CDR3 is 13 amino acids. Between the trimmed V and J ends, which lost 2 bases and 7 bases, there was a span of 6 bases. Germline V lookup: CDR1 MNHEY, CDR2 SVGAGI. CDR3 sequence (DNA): TGTGCCAGCAGTTACGCAGGAAATTCACCCCTCCACTTT. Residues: CASSYAGNSPLHF.

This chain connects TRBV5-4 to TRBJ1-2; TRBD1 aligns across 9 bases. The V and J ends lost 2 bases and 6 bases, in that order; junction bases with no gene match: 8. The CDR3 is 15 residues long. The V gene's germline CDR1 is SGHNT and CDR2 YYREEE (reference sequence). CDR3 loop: CASSLFHGQGNGYTF. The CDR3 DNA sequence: TGTGCCAGCAGCTTATTCCACGGACAGGGGAATGGCTACACCTTC.

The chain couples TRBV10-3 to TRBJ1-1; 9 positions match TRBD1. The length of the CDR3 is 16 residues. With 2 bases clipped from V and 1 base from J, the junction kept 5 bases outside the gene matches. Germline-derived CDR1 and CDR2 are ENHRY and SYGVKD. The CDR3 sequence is CAISEGTGRGNTEAFF. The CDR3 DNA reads TGTGCCATCAGTGAGGGGACAGGGCGGGGGAACACTGAAGCTTTCTTT.

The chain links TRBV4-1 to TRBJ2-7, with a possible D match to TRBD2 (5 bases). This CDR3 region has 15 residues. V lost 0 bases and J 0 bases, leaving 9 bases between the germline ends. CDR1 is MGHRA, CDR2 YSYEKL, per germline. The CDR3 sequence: CASSQERVTSYEQYF. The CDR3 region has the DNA TGCGCCAGCAGCCAAGAGAGGGTTACCTCCTACGAGCAGTACTTC.

CDR3 coding DNA: TGTGCCAGCACTCAGGTCTCTGGAAACACCATATATTTT. Encoded protein: CASTQVSGNTIYF. The rearrangement joins TRBV2 to TRBJ1-3; no clear D. Trimming took 7 bases from V and 0 from J, leaving 7 bases between them. CDR3 length equals 13 residues. Germline CDR1 reads SNHLY; CDR2 reads FYNNEI.

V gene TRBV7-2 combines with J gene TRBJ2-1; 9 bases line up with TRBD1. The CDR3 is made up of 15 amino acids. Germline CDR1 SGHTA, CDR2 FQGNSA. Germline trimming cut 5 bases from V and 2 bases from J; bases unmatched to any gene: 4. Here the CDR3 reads CASSQGQGPYNEQFF. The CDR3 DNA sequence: TGTGCCAGCAGCCAGGGACAGGGACCCTACAATGAGCAGTTCTTC.

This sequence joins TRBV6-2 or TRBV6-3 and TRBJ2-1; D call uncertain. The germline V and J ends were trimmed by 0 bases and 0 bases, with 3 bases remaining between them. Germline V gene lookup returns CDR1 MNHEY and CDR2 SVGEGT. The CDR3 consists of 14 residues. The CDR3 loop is CASSYSRSYNEQFF. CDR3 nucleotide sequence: TGTGCCAGCAGTTACTCTCGCTCCTACAATGAGCAGTTCTTC.

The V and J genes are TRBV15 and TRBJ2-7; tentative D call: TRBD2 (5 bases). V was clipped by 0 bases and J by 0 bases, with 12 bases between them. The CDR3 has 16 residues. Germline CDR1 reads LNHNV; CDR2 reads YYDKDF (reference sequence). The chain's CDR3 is CATSRDRLEGSYEQYF. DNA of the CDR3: TGTGCCACCAGCAGAGATCGTCTAGAGGGCTCCTACGAGCAGTACTTC.

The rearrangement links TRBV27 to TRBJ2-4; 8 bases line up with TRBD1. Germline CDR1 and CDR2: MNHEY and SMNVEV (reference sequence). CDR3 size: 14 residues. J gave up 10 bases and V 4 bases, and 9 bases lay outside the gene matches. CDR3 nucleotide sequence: TGTGCCAGCAGTTCGGGACAGGTCACGGAAATTCAGTACTTC. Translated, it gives CASSSGQVTEIQYF.

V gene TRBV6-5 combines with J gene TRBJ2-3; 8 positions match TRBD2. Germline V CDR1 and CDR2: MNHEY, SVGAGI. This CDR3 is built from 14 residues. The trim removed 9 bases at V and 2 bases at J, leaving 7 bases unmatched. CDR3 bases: TGTGCCAGTAGAAACGGGGGGGCCACAGATACGCAGTATTTT. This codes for CASRNGGATDTQYF.

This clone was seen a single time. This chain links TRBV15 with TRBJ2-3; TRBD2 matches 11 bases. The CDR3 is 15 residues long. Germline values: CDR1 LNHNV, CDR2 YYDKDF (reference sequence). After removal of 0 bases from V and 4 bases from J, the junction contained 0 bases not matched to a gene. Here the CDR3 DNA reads TGTGCCACCAGCAGAGATAGCGGGGGGGCAGATACGCAGTATTTT. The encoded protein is CATSRDSGGADTQYF. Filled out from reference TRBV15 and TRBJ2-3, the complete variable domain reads DAMVIQNPRYQVTQFGKPVTLSCSQTLNHNVMYWYQQKSSQAPKLLFHYYDKDFNNEADTPDNFQSRRPNTSFCFLDIRSPGLGDTAMYLCATSRDSGGADTQYFGPGTRLTVL.

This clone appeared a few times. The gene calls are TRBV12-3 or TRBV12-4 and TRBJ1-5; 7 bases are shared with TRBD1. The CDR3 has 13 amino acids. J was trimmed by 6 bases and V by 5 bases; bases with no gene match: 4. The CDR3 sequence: CASSGQEGQPQHF. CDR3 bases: TGTGCCAGCAGTGGACAGGAAGGTCAGCCCCAGCATTTT.

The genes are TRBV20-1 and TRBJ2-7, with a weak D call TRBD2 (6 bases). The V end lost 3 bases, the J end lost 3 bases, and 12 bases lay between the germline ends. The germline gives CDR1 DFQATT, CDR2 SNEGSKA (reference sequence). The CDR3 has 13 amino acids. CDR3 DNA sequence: TGCAGTGCTAGTAACAGCGGGTTCTACGAGCAGTACTTC. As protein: CSASNSGFYEQYF.

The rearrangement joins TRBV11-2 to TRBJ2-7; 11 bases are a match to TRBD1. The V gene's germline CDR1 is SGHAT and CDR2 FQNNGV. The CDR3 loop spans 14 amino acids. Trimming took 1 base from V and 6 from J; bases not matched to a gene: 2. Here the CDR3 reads CASSLGGQGGEQYF. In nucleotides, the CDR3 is TGTGCCAGCAGCTTAGGGGGACAGGGGGGCGAGCAGTACTTC.

This CDR3 is CASSYPLGGGAFGELFF. CDR3 in DNA: TGTGCCAGCAGTTACCCCCTGGGCGGGGGGGCTTTCGGGGAGCTGTTTTTT. The gene calls are TRBV6-2 or TRBV6-3 and TRBJ2-2; TRBD2 matches 9 bases. CDR3 length: 17 residues. Germline trimming cut 2 bases from V and 7 bases from J; bases unmatched to any gene: 11. CDR1 and CDR2 from the germline V gene are MNHEY and SVGEGT.

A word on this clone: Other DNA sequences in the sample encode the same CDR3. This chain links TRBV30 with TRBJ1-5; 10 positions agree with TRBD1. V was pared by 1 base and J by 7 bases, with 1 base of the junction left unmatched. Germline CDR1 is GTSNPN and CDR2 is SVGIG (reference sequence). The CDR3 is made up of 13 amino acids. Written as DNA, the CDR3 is TGTGCCTGGAGTGGGACAGGGGGACAGCCCCAGCATTTT. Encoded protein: CAWSGTGGQPQHF.